The clone carrying this T cell receptor (beta chain) was seen more than once but under ten times. What it recognizes is unknown. Profiling relied on immunoSEQ multiplex PCR, and the TCRdb table lists in-frame clones only, not all of them. The sample contains roughly 10,000 clones, about 80% of which appear only once. CDR1 and CDR2 (germline): SEHNR, FQNEAQ (reference sequence). Trimming removed 0 bases from V and 6 bases from J, with 8 bases in between. The CDR3 spans 13 residues. This sample stems from a study of tumor-infiltrating lymphocytes in localized non-small cell lung cancer. Study findings and constraints: No T-cell fraction difference was seen between IM1 and IM2 tumors.

The sequence derives from a human donor with non-small cell lung cancer. Input material: uninvolved lung tissue not adjacent to the tumor. The chain combines TRBV7-9 with TRBJ1-2; D not resolved. The CDR3 DNA follows: TGTGCCAGCAGCTTAGCCAACATCGATGGCTACACCTTC. This sequence encodes CASSLANIDGYTF.